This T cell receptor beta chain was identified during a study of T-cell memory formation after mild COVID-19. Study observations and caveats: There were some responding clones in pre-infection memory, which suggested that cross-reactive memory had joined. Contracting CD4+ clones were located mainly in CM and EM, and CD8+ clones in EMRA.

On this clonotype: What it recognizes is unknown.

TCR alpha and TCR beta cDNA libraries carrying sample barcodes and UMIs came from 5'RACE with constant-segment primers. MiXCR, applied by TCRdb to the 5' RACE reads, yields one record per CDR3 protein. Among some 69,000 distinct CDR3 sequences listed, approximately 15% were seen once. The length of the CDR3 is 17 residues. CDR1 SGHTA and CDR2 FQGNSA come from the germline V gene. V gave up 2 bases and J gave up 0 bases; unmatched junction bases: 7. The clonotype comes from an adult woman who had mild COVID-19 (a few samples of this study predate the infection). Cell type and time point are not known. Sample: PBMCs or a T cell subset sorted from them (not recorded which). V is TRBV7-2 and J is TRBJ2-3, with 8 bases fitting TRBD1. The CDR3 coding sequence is TGTGCCAGCAGCTTATTTGACCAGGGGGCGAGCACAGATACGCAGTATTTT. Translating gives CASSLFDQGASTDTQYF.